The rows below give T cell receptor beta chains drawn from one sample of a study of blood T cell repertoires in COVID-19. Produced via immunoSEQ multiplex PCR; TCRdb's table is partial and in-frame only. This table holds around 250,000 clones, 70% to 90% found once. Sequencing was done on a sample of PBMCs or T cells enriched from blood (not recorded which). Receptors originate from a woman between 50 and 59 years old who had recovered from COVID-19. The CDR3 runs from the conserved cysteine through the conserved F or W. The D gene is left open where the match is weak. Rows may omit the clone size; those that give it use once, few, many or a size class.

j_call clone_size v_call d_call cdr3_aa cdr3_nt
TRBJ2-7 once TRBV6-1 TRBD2 CASSVRSGSALDYEQYF TGTGCCAGCAGTGTAAGAAGCGGGAGCGCCCTAGACTACGAGCAGTACTTC
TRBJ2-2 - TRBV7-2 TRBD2 CASSPSGRNTGELFF TGTGCCAGCAGCCCTAGCGGGAGGAATACCGGGGAGCTGTTTTTT
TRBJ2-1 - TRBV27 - CASSPTQRTVTEQFF TGTGCCAGCAGTCCGACGCAACGGACAGTGACTGAGCAGTTCTTC
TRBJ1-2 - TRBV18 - CASSPPSQVLHRYGYTF TGTGCCAGCTCACCTCCGTCTCAGGTTCTTCATAGGTATGGCTACACCTTC
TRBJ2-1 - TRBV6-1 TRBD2 CASSAGLAGSTRAEQFF TGTGCCAGCAGTGCGGGACTAGCGGGATCTACTCGGGCCGAGCAGTTCTTC
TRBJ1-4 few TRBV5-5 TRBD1 CASSLVGGRSNEKLFF TGTGCCAGCAGCTTGGTAGGGGGCCGTAGTAATGAAAAACTGTTTTTT
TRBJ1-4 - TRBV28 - CASSMRGEKLFF TGTGCCAGCAGTATGAGGGGGGAAAAACTGTTTTTT
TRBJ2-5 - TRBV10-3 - CAISETGYQETQYF TGTGCCATCAGTGAGACGGGGTACCAAGAGACCCAGTACTTC
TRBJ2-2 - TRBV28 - CASSLLSGGTGELFF TGTGCCAGCAGCCTTTTGTCCGGGGGCACCGGGGAGCTGTTTTTT
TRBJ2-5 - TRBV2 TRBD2 CASSPLAGPHETQYF TGTGCCAGCAGTCCCCTAGCGGGCCCTCACGAGACCCAGTACTTC